One and the same sample provided the 14 T cell receptor beta chains below, sequenced in a study of cytomegalovirus exposure and HLA in healthy donors. It was with 60 Vbeta and 13 Jbeta primers that the PCR ran. Only in-frame clones appear in the TCRdb table, and some are missing; sequencing was by immunoSEQ multiplex PCR. The table records 85,000 to 130,000 clones, about 79% of them present only once. What was sequenced was PBMCs. The receptor set was obtained from a young woman in good health and CMV-seronegative.

The chain uses TRBV28 and TRBJ1-2; 8 bases match TRBD1. Trimming cost V 6 bases and J 8 bases; bases outside gene matches: 5. This CDR3 contains 12 residues. CDR1 and CDR2 (germline): MDHEN, SYDVKM. The CDR3: CASRAGGVGYTF. CDR3 nucleotide sequence: TGTGCCAGCAGAGCAGGGGGCGTGGGCTACACCTTC.

The chain uses TRBV28 and TRBJ2-2; 7 bases align to TRBD1. Per germline, CDR1 MDHEN and CDR2 SYDVKM. With V trimmed by 8 bases and J by 2 bases, 5 bases remained unmatched. CDR3 size: 14 residues. The CDR3 loop is CASLGTENTGELFF. Written as DNA, the CDR3 is TGTGCCAGCCTTGGGACAGAAAACACCGGGGAGCTGTTTTTT.

The rearrangement uses TRBV7-9 and TRBJ2-2; TRBD2 is a possible D gene (5 bases). V lost 1 base, J lost 6 bases, and 12 bases lay in between. The V gene's germline CDR1 is SEHNR and CDR2 FQNEAQ (reference sequence). This CDR3 contains 15 residues. CDR3 residues: CASSLGLASAGELFF. The CDR3, as DNA: TGTGCCAGCAGCTTAGGGCTAGCCTCGGCCGGGGAGCTGTTTTTT.

CDR3 in DNA: TGCAGCGTTGAAATGGCGAAGCCAGGGGTGTCCTACGAGCAGTACTTC. Its protein product is CSVEMAKPGVSYEQYF. This sequence joins TRBV29-1 and TRBJ2-7, with D perhaps matching TRBD1 (6 bases). This CDR3 region has 16 residues. V lost 2 bases to trimming and J lost 1 base, with 18 bases between them. Germline V gene lookup returns CDR1 SQVTM and CDR2 ANQGSEA.

The CDR3, as DNA: TGTGCCAGCAGTGAAGGTACTACTCTCGGTACGCAGTATTTT. Protein sequence: CASSEGTTLGTQYF. The V and J genes are TRBV6-1 and TRBJ2-3; D is unresolved. CDR1 is MNHNS and CDR2 is SASEGT in the germline V gene. This CDR3 comprises 14 residues. V shed 1 base and J shed 8 bases, with 13 bases lying between them.

V and J are TRBV29-1 and TRBJ2-3, with 7 bases lining up with TRBD1. Per germline, CDR1 SQVTM and CDR2 ANQGSEA. With V trimmed by 7 bases and J by 0 bases, 4 bases remained unmatched. This CDR3 comprises 13 residues. This CDR3 is CSEGQHSTDTQYF. The CDR3 bases are TGCAGCGAGGGACAGCATAGCACAGATACGCAGTATTTT.

The rearrangement links TRBV6-4 to TRBJ1-2; D possibly corresponds to TRBD1 (6 bases). Per the germline V gene, CDR1 is MRHNA and CDR2 is SNTAGT. The CDR3 loop spans 16 amino acids. V was trimmed by 3 bases and J by 4 bases, leaving 18 bases between them. Here the CDR3 reads CASSEQPGVPAYGYTF. The CDR3 nucleotides read TGTGCCAGCAGTGAGCAGCCAGGGGTCCCCGCCTATGGCTACACCTTC.

The gene calls are TRBV5-1 and TRBJ1-1; D gene ambiguous. Trimming shortened V by 4 bases and J by 1 base, and 11 bases separated the two germline ends. Germline V lookup: CDR1 SGHRS, CDR2 YFSETQ. The CDR3 has 14 residues. CDR3 protein: CASSPDSKNTEAFF. In DNA form, the CDR3 reads TGCGCCAGCAGCCCGGACTCTAAGAACACTGAAGCTTTCTTT.

The CDR3 protein is CASETGVEHEQYF. Here the CDR3 DNA reads TGTGCCAGTGAGACAGGGGTTGAGCACGAGCAGTACTTC. This chain links TRBV6-1 with TRBJ2-5, with TRBD1 identical over 8 bases. The J call may be in error: the DNA end matches TRBJ2-7 better. Germline CDR1 and CDR2: MNHNS and SASEGT. The CDR3 loop spans 13 amino acids.

The J gene is TRBJ1-2, the V gene TRBV28; 7 nucleotides match TRBD1. Losses at the gene ends were 2 bases for V and 5 bases for J; bases not matched to a gene: 5. The CDR3 has 14 residues. The germline V gene has CDR1 MDHEN and CDR2 SYDVKM. Written as DNA, the CDR3 is TGTGCCAGCAGTTTAGCGACAGGGAGTTATGGCTACACCTTC. This gives the protein CASSLATGSYGYTF.

J is TRBJ2-2 and V is TRBV6-4; D perhaps matches TRBD1 (6 bases). Germline V gene data show CDR1 as MRHNA and CDR2 as SNTAGT. There are 15 residues in the CDR3. Trimming removed 4 bases from V and 2 bases from J, with 11 bases in between. This CDR3 is CASSAAGANTGELFF. DNA of the CDR3: TGTGCCAGCAGTGCCGCAGGGGCCAACACCGGGGAGCTGTTTTTT.

The rearrangement links TRBV30 to TRBJ2-2; TRBD2 matches at 9 bases. With 2 bases clipped from V and 8 bases from J, the junction kept 6 bases outside the gene matches. Per germline, CDR1 GTSNPN and CDR2 SVGIG (reference sequence). CDR3 size: 14 residues. The CDR3 here is CAWSLAGVTGELFF. CDR3 nucleotide sequence: TGTGCCTGGAGTTTAGCGGGAGTGACTGGGGAGCTGTTTTTT.

This clone was seen once. This rearrangement joins TRBV5-1 to TRBJ2-3; 7 bases agree with TRBD1. V trimming: 0 bases; J trimming: 5 bases; junction bases outside the gene matches: 15. The CDR3 has 18 amino acids. Germline CDR1 and CDR2: SGHRS and YFSETQ. CDR3 coding DNA: TGCGCCAGCAGCTTGGTAGAGGGGGCGGACGCGATCATAGATACGCAGTATTTT. Protein sequence: CASSLVEGADAIIDTQYF.

The chain carries TRBV27 and TRBJ2-7; 13 bases line up with TRBD2. CDR1 is MNHEY, CDR2 SMNVEV, per germline (reference sequence). The CDR3 is 19 residues long. The junction had 15 bases not matched to a gene; V was cut back by 2 bases and J by 5 bases. CDR3 in amino acids: CASSLADGGLAGVNHEQYF. In nucleotides, the CDR3 is TGTGCCAGCAGTTTAGCGGACGGCGGACTAGCGGGAGTGAACCACGAGCAGTACTTC.